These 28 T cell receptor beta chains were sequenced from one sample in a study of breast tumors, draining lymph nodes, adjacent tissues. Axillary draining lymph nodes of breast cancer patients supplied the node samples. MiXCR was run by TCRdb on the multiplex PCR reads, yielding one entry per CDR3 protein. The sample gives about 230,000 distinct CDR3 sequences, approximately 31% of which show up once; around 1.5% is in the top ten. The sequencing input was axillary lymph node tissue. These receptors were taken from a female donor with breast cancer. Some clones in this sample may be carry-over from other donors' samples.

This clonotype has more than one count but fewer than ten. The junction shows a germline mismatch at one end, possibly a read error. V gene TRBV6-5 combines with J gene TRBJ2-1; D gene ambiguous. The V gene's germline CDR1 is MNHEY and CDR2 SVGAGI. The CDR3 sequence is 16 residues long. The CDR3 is CASSHSGSSSYNEQFF. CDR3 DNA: TGTGCCAGCAGTCACTCGGGCTCTAGCTCCTACAATGAGCAGTTCTTC.

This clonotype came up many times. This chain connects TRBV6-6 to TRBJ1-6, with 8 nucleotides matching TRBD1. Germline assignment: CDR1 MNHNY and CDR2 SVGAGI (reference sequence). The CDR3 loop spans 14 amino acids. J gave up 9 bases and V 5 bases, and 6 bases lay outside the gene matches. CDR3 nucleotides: TGTGCCAGCAGTCAACAGGGGGGGAGTTCACCCCTCCACTTT. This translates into CASSQQGGSSPLHF.

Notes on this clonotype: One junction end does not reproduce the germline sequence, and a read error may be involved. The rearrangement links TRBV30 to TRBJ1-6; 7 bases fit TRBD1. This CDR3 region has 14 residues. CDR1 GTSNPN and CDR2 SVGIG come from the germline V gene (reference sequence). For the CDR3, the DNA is TGTGCCCGGAGTGGGGACAGCTATAATTCACCCCTCCACTTT. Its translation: CARSGDSYNSPLHF.

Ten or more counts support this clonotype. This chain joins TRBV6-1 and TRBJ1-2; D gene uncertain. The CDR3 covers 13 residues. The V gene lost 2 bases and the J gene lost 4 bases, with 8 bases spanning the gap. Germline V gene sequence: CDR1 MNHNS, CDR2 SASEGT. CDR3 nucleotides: TGTGCCAGCAGTGAACGGGTTGGCTATGGCTACACCTTC. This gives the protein CASSERVGYGYTF.

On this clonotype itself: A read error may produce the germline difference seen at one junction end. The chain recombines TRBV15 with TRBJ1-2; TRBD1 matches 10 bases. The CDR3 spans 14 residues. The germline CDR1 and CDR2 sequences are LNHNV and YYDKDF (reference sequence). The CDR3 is CATSGDGQGVGYAF. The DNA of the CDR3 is TGTGCCACCAGCGGAGATGGACAGGGGGTAGGCTACGCCTTC.

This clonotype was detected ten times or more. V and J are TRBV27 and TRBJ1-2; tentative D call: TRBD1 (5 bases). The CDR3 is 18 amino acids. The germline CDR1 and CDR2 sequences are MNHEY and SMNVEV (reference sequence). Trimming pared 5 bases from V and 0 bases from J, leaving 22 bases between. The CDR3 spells CASSELGTPKGTNYGYTF. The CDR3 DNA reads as TGTGCCAGCAGTGAGCTCGGGACTCCTAAGGGGACTAACTATGGCTACACCTTC.

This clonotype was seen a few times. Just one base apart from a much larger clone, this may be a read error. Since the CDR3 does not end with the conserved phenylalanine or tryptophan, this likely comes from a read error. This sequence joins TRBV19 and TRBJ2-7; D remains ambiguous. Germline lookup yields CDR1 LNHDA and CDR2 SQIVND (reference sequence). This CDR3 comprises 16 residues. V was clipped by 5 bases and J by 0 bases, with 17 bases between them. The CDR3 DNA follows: TGTGCCAGTAGTTCCCGTGGAGTTTTCCCCTCCTACGAGCAGTACTCC. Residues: CASSSRGVFPSYEQYS.

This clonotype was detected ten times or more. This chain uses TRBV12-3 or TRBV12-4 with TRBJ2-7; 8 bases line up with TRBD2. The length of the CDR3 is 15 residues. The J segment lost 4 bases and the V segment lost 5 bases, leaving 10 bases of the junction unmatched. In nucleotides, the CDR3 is TGTGCCAGCAGTGGTTTAGCGGGGACGTCGTACGAGCAGTACTTC. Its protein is CASSGLAGTSYEQYF.

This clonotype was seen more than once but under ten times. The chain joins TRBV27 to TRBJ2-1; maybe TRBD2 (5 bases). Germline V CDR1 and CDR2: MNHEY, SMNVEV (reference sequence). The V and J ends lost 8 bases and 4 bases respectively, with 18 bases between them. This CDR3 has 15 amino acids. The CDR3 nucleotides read TGTGCCAGCCGGGATGGGAGAGGGTCTTACAATGAGCAGTTCTTC. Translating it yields CASRDGRGSYNEQFF.

CDR3: CASGRGTGEGTQYF. The CDR3 DNA reads TGTGCTAGTGGTCGCGGGACAGGGGAAGGGACCCAGTACTTC. The genes are TRBV12-5 and TRBJ2-5; 10 positions agree with TRBD1. Trimming cost V 5 bases and J 7 bases; bases outside gene matches: 7. The length of the CDR3 is 14 residues. Looked up from germline, CDR1 is LGHNT and CDR2 is FRNRAP.

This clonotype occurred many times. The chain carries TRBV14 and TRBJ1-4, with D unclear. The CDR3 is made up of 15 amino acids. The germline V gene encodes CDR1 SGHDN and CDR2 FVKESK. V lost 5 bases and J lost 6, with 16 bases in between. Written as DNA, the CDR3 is TGTGCCAGCAGCTTATCGGGTCGCAGCCATGAAAAACTGTTTTTT. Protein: CASSLSGRSHEKLFF.

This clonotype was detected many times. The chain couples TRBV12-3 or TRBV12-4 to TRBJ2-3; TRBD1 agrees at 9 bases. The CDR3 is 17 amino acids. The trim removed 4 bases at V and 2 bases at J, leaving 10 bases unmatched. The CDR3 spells CASSSPPTGGYTDTQYF. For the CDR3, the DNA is TGTGCCAGCAGTTCCCCGCCAACAGGGGGCTACACAGATACGCAGTATTTT.

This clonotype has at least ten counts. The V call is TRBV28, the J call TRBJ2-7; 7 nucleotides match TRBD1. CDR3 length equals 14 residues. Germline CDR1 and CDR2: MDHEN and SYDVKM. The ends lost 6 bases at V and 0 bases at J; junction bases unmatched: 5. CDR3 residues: CASRGGGSSYEQYF. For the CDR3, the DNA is TGTGCCAGCAGAGGGGGCGGAAGCTCCTACGAGCAGTACTTC.

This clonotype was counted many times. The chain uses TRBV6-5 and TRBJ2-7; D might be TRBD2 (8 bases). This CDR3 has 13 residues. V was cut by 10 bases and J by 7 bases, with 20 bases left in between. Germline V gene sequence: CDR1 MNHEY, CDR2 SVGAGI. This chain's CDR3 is CATKREGASEQYF. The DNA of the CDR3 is TGTGCCACCAAACGGGAGGGGGCGAGTGAGCAGTACTTC.

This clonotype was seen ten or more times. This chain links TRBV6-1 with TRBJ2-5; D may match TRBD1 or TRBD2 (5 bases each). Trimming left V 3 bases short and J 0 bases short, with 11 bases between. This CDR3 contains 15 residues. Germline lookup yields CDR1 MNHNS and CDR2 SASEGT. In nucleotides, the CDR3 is TGTGCCAGCAGTGATAAGTGGGGGTACCAAGAGACCCAGTACTTC. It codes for CASSDKWGYQETQYF.

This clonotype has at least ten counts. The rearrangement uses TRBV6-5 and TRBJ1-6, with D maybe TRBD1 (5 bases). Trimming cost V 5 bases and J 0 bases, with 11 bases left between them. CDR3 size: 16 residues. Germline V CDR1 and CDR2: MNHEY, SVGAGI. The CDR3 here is CASSHGGGSYNSPLHF. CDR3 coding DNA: TGTGCCAGCAGTCACGGGGGGGGCTCCTATAATTCACCCCTCCACTTT.

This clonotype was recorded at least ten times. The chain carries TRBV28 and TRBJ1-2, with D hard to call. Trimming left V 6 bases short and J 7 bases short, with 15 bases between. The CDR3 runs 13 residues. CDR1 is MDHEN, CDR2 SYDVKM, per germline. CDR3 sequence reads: CASSASWFSGYTF. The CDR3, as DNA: TGTGCCAGCAGCGCCAGCTGGTTCTCTGGCTACACCTTC.

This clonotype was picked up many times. CDR3 nucleotides: TGCAGTGCTGGCCTGCCTAGCACAGATACGCAGTATTTT. It specifies CSAGLPSTDTQYF. This chain joins TRBV20-1 and TRBJ2-3; no reliable D call. Germline V lookup: CDR1 DFQATT, CDR2 SNEGSKA (reference sequence). Trimming stripped 5 bases from V and 0 bases from J, with 9 bases between. This CDR3 has 13 amino acids.

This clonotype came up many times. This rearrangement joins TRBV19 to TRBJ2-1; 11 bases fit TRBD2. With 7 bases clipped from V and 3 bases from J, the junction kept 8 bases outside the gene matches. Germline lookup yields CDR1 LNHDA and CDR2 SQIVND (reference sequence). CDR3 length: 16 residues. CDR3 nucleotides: TGTGCCAGTATCGCTGGGACTAGCGGTCTCTACAATGAGCAGTTCTTC. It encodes CASIAGTSGLYNEQFF. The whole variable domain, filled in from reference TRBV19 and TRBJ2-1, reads DGGITQSPKYLFRKEGQNVTLSCEQNLNHDAMYWYRQDPGQGLRLIYYSQIVNDFQKGDIAEGYSVSREKKESFPLTVTSAQKNPTAFYLCASIAGTSGLYNEQFFGPGTRLTVL.

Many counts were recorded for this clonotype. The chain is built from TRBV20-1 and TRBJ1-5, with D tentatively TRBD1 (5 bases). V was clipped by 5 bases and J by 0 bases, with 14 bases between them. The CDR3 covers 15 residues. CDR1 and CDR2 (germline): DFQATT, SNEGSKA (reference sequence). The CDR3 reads CSAGSRQNSNQPQHF. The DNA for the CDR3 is TGCAGTGCTGGATCCCGACAGAATAGCAATCAGCCCCAGCATTTT.

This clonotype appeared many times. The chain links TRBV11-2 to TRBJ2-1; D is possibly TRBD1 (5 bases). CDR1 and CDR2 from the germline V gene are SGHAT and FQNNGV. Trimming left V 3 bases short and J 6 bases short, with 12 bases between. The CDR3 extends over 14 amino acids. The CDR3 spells CASSLQGVGNEQFF. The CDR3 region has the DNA TGTGCCAGCAGCTTGCAGGGCGTGGGCAATGAGCAGTTCTTC. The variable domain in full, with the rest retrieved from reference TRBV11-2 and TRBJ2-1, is EAGVAQSPRYKIIEKRQSVAFWCNPISGHATLYWYQQILGQGPKLLIQFQNNGVVDDSQLPKDRFSAERLKGVDSTLKIQPAKLEDSAVYLCASSLQGVGNEQFFGPGTRLTVL.

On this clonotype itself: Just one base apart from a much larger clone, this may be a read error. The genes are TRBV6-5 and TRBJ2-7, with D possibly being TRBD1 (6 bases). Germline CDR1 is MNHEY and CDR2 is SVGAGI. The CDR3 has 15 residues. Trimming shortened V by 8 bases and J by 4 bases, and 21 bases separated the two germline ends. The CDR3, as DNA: TGTGCCAGCGGTTCGTCAGGGGTCTCTAGGTACGAGCAGTACTTC. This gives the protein CASGSSGVSRYEQYF.

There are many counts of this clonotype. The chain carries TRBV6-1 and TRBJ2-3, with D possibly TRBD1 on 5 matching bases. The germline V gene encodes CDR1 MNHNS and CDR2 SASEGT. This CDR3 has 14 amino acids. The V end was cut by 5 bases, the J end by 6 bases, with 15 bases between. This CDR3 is CASSQTVRGDTQYF. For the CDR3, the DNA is TGTGCCAGCAGTCAGACAGTGCGAGGTGATACGCAGTATTTT.

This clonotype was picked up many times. As DNA, the CDR3 is TGTGCCAGCAGCTCCGGACTAGAAGAGTTCTTC. Protein sequence: CASSSGLEEFF. The chain links TRBV7-9 to TRBJ2-1, with 7 nucleotides matching TRBD2. The CDR3 has 11 amino acids. Germline V lookup: CDR1 SEHNR, CDR2 FQNEAQ (reference sequence). V trimming: 4 bases; J trimming: 14 bases; junction bases outside the gene matches: 5.

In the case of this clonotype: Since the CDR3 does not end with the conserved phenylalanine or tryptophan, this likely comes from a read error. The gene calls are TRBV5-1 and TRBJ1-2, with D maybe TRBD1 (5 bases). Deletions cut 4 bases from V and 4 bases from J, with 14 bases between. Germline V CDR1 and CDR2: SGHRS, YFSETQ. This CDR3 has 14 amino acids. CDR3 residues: CASSQGTAVYGYTY. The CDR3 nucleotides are TGCGCCAGCAGCCAAGGGACGGCGGTCTATGGCTACACCTAT.

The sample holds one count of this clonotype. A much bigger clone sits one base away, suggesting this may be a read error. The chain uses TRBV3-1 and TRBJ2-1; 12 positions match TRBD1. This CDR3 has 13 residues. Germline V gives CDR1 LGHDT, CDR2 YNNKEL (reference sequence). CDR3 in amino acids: CAGRDRGLNEQFF. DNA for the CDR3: TGTGCCGGCAGGGACAGGGGGCTAAATGAGCAGTTCTTC.

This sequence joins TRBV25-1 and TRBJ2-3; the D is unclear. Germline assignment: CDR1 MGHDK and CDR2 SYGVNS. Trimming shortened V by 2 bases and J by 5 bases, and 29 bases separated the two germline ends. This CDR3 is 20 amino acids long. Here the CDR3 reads CASSEGLLGRWYAAVDTQYF. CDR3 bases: TGTGCCAGCAGTGAAGGGTTGTTAGGGCGGTGGTATGCTGCGGTAGATACGCAGTATTTT. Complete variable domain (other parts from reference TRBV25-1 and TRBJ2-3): EADIYQTPRYLVIGTGKKITLECSQTMGHDKMYWYQQDPGMELHLIHYSYGVNSTEKGDLSSESTVSRIRTEHFPLTLESARPSHTSQYLCASSEGLLGRWYAAVDTQYFGPGTRLTVL.

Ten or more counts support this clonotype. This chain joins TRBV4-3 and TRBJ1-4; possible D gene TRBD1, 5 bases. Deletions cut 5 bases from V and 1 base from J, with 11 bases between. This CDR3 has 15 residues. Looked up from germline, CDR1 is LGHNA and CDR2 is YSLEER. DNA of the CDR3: TGCGCCAGCAGCACAACGGGGGGAACTAATGAAAAACTGTTTTTT. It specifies CASSTTGGTNEKLFF.